This T cell receptor beta chain was recovered during a study of tumor and adjacent non-tumor tissue in lung cancer. At the level of the study: On average, productive TCRbeta reads reached about 4.17 million per sample. Study observations and caveats: In normal lung, the top 100 clones were significantly more dominant than in tumor.

Germline V lookup: CDR1 SGHAT, CDR2 FQNNGV. The CDR3 totals 13 residues. Losses at the gene ends were 11 bases for V and 3 bases for J; bases not matched to a gene: 10. Three rounds of nested PCR, following a modified ARM-PCR protocol, produced the TCRbeta library. MiXCR, run by TCRdb on the multiplex PCR reads, gives a single entry per CDR3 protein. Found here are 120,000 or so distinct CDR3 sequences, over 75% of them singletons; the top ten hold 20% to 25%. On this clonotype itself: Its antigen is undetermined.

This sample's RNA came from whole unsorted tissue. Between August and November 2014, newly diagnosed, chemotherapy-naive lung cancer patients underwent thoracic surgery in China. The sequence was obtained from a man in his 70s with non-small cell lung cancer. Sequenced input: lung tumor tissue. V usage is TRBV11-2 and J usage is TRBJ2-7; 7 bases match TRBD1. CDR3 amino acids: CARKRGQHYEQYF. The CDR3 nucleotides are TGTGCCCGCAAACGGGGACAGCACTACGAGCAGTACTTC.